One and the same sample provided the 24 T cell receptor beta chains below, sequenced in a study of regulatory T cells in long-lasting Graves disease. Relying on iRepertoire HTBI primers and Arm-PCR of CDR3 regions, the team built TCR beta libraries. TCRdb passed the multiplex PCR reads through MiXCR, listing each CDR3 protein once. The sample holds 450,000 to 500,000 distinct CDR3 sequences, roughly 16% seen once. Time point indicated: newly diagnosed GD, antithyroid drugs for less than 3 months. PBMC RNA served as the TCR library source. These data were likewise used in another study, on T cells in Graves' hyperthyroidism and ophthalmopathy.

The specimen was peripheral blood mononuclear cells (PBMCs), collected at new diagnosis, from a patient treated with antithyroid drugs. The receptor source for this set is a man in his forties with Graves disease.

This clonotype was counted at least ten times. This chain's CDR3 is CASGTAPDEQFF. The CDR3 coding sequence is TGTGCTAGTGGTACCGCCCCGGATGAGCAGTTCTTC. This chain links TRBV12-5 with TRBJ2-1; D remains ambiguous. V lost 5 bases to trimming and J lost 8 bases, with 10 bases between them. The V gene's germline CDR1 is LGHNT and CDR2 FRNRAP. The CDR3 has 12 residues. Full variable domain (rest looked up from reference TRBV12-5 and TRBJ2-1): DARVTQTPRHKVTEMGQEVTMRCQPILGHNTVFWYRQTMMQGLELLAYFRNRAPLDDSGMPKDRFSAEMPDATLATLKIQPSEPRDSAVYFCASGTAPDEQFFGPGTRLTVL.

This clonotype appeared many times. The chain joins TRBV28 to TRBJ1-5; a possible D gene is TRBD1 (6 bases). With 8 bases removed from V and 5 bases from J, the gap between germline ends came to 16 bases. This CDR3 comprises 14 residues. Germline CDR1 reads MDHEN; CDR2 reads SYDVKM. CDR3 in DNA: TGTGCCAGCCTTCCAAGGGGGGGTTATCAGCCCCAGCATTTT. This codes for CASLPRGGYQPQHF. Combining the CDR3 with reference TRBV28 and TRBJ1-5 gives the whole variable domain DVKVTQSSRYLVKRTGEKVFLECVQDMDHENMFWYRQDPGLGLRLIYFSYDVKMKEKGDIPEGYSVSREKKERFSLILESASTNQTSMYLCASLPRGGYQPQHFGDGTRLSIL.

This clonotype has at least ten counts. Here the CDR3 reads CASSSLSYEQYF. CDR3 coding DNA: TGTGCCAGCAGCTCTCTCTCCTACGAGCAGTACTTC. V and J are TRBV7-9 and TRBJ2-7; D is unclear. CDR1 and CDR2 (germline): SEHNR, FQNEAQ (reference sequence). The CDR3 sequence is 12 residues long. V gave up 4 bases and J gave up 0 bases, with 4 bases separating them.

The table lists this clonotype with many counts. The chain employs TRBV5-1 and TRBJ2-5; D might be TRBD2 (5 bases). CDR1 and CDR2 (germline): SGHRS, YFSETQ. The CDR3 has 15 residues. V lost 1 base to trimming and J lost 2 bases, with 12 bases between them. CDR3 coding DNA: TGCGCCAGCAGCTTGAGTTCGGGGAAACAAGAGACCCAGTACTTC. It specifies CASSLSSGKQETQYF.

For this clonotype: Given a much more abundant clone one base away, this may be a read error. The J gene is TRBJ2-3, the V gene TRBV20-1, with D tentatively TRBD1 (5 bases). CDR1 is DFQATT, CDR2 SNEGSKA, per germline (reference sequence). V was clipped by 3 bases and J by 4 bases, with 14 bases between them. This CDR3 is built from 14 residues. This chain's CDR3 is CSASRADSSDTQYF. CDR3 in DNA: TGCAGTGCTAGTAGGGCCGACAGCTCAGATACGCAGTATTTT.

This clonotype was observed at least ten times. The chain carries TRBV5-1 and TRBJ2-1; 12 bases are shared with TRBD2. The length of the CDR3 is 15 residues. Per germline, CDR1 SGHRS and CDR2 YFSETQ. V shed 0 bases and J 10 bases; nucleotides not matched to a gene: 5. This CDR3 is CASSLGTSGAKEQFF. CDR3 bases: TGCGCCAGCAGCTTGGGGACTAGCGGGGCGAAGGAGCAGTTCTTC.

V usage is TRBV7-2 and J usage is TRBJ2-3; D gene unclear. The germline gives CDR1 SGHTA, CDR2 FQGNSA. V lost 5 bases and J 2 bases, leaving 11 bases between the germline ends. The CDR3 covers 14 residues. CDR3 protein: CASSPRHNTDTQYF. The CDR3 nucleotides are TGTGCCAGCAGCCCGAGACACAACACAGATACGCAGTATTTT.

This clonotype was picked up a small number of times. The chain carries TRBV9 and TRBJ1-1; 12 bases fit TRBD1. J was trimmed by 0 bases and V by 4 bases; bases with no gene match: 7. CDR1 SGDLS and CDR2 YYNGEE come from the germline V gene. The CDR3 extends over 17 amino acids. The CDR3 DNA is TGTGCCAGCAGCACGGGACAGGGGGCGGGAATGAACACTGAAGCTTTCTTT. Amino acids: CASSTGQGAGMNTEAFF.

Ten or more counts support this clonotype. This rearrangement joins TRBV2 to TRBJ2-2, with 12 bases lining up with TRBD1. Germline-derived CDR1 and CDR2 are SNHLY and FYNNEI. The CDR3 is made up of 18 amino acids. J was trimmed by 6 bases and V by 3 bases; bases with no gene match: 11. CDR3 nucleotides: TGTGCCAGCAGTGAGGGGACAGGGGGCTTATTAGGATCCGGGGAGCTGTTTTTT. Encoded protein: CASSEGTGGLLGSGELFF.

The CDR3 loop is CASSESTGWAYNEQFF. For the CDR3, the DNA is TGCGCCAGCAGTGAGTCCACGGGGTGGGCCTACAATGAGCAGTTCTTC. V gene TRBV10-2 combines with J gene TRBJ2-1; TRBD2 might be the D (5 bases). Trimming stripped 0 bases from V and 2 bases from J, with 11 bases between. Germline assignment: CDR1 WSHSY and CDR2 SAAADI. CDR3 length equals 16 residues.

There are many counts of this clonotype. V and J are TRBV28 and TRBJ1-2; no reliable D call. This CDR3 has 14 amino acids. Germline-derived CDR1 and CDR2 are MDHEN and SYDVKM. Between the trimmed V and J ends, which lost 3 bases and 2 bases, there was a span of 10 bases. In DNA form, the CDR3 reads TGTGCCAGCAGTTTTTTAGGCCAGAACTATGGCTACACCTTC. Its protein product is CASSFLGQNYGYTF.

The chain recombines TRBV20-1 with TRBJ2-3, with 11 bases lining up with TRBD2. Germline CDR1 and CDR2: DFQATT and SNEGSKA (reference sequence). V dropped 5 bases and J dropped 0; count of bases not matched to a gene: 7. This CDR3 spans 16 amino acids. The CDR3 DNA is TGCAGTGCTGGGGTTACTAGCGGGGGAAGCACAGATACGCAGTATTTT. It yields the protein CSAGVTSGGSTDTQYF.

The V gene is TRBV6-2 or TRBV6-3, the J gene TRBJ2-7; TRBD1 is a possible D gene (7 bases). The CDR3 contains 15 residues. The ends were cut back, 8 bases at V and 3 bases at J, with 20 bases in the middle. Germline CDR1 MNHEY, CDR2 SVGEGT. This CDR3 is CASSKRGDSRYEQYF. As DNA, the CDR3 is TGTGCCAGCTCCAAGAGGGGGGACAGCCGCTACGAGCAGTACTTC.

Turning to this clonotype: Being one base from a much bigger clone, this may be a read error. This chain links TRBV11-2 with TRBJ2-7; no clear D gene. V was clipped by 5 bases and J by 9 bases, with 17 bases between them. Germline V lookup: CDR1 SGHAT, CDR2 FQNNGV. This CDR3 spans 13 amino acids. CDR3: CASSPTPMMGQYF. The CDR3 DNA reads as TGTGCCAGCAGCCCGACCCCCATGATGGGGCAGTACTTC.

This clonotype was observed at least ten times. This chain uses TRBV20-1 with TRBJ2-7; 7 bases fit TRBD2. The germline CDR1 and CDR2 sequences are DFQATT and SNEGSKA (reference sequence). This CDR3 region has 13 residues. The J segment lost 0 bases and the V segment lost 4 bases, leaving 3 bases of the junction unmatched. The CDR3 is CSATGGSSYEQYF. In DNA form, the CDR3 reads TGCAGTGCTACCGGCGGGAGCTCCTACGAGCAGTACTTC.

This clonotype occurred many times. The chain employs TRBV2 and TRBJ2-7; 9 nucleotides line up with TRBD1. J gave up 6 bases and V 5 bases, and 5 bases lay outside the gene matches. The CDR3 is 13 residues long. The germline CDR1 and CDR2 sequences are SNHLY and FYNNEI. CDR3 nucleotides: TGTGCCAGCAGTAAGGACAGGGGAGGCGAGCAGTACTTC. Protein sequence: CASSKDRGGEQYF.

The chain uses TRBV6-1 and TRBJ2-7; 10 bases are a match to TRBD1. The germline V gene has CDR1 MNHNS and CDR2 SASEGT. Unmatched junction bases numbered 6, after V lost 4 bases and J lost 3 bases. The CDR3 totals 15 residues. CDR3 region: CASSVPGQGIYEQYF. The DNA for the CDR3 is TGTGCCAGCAGTGTCCCGGGACAGGGGATCTACGAGCAGTACTTC.

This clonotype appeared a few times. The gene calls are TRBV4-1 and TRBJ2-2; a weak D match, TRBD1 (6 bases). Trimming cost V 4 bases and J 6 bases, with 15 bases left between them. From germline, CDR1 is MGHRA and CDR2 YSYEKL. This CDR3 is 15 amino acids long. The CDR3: CASSPYPAGAGELFF. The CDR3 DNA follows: TGCGCCAGCAGCCCTTACCCGGCAGGGGCCGGGGAGCTGTTTTTT.

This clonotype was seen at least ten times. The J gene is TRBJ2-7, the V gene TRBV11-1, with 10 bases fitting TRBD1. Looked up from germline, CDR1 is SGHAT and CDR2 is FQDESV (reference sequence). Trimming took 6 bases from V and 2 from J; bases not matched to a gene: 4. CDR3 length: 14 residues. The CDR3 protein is CASRTGTGAYEQYF. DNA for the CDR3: TGTGCCAGCAGGACCGGGACAGGGGCCTACGAGCAGTACTTC.

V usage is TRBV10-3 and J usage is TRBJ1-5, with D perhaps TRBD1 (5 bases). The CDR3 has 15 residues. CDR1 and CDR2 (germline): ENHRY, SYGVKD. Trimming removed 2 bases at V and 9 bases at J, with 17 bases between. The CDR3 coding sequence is TGTGCCATCAGTGAGATGGGGTCCGGGACTTGGCCCCAGCATTTT. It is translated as CAISEMGSGTWPQHF.

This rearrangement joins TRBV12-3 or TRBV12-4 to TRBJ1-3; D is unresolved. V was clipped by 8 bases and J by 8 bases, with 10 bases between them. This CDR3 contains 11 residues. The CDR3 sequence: CASRQSDTIYF. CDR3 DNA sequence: TGTGCCAGCCGGCAGTCGGACACCATATATTTT.

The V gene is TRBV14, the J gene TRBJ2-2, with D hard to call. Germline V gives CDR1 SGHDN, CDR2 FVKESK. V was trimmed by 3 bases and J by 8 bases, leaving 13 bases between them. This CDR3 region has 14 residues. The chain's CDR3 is CASSQAVASGELFF. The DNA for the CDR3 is TGTGCCAGCAGCCAGGCGGTCGCTTCTGGGGAGCTGTTTTTT.

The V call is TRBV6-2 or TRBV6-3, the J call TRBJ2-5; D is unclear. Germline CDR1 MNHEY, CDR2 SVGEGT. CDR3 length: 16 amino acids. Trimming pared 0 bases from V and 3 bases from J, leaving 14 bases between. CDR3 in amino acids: CASSYSGLWAKETQYF. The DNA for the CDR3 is TGTGCCAGCAGTTACTCTGGGTTGTGGGCCAAAGAGACCCAGTACTTC.

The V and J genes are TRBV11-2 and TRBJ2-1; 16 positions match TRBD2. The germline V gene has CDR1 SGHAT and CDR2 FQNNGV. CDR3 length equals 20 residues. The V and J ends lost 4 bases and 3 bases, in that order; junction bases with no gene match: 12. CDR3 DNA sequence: TGTGCCAGCAGCTCCACTTTCGGGACTAGCGGGAGGGCCTACTACAATGAGCAGTTCTTC. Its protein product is CASSSTFGTSGRAYYNEQFF.